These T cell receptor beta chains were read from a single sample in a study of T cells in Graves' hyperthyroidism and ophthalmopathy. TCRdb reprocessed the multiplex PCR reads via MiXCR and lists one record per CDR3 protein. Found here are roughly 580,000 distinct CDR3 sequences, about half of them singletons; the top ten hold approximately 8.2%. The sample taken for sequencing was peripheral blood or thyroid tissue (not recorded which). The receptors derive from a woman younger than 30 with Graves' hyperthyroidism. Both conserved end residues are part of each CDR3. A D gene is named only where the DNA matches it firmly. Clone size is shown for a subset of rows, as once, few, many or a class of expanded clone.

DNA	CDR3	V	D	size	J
TGTGCCAGCAGCACGGGACCAGCCTACGAGCAGTACTTC	CASSTGPAYEQYF	TRBV9	NA	many	TRBJ2-7
TGTGCCAGCAGCGTAGAAGGGCAGGGAAGTCAGCCCCAGCATTTT	CASSVEGQGSQPQHF	TRBV9	NA	many	TRBJ1-5
TGTGCCAGCAGCTTAGATCGGCAAGCCTACGAGCAGTACTTC	CASSLDRQAYEQYF	TRBV7-2	NA	many	TRBJ2-7
TGTGCCAGTAGCCTTGGACAGGGGTTAAACTACGAGCAGTACTTC	CASSLGQGLNYEQYF	TRBV7-2	TRBD1	few	TRBJ2-7
TGTGCCAGTAGTATGATTGGGGAAAAACTGTTTTTT	CASSMIGEKLFF	TRBV19	NA	few	TRBJ1-4
TGTGCCACCAGTGATCCTCGACAGGGGCCTGAAGCTTTCTTT	CATSDPRQGPEAFF	TRBV24-1	TRBD1	many	TRBJ1-1
TGTGCCAGCAGTTATGGGACCAGGCCGGGTACTGAAGCTTTCTTT	CASSYGTRPGTEAFF	TRBV6-5	NA	NA	TRBJ1-1
TGTGCCAGCAGCTCTTACCCGGGACAGGGTGGGTCTCAGCCCCAGCATTTT	CASSSYPGQGGSQPQHF	TRBV7-2	TRBD1	NA	TRBJ1-5
TGTGCCAGCAGCTTGGAGGCGGGGTCCCTCCCTGAGCAGTACTTC	CASSLEAGSLPEQYF	TRBV7-8	NA	many	TRBJ2-7
TGTGCCAGCAGTTACGGTGCGTTCAGCTCCTACAATGAGCAGTTCTTC	CASSYGAFSSYNEQFF	TRBV12-3/TRBV12-4	NA	NA	TRBJ2-1
TGTGCCATCAGTGAAACCGCACTGCATGACTACGAGCAGTACTTC	CAISETALHDYEQYF	TRBV10-3	NA	many	TRBJ2-7
TGTGCCAGCAGCTCCTGGGGAGGGGATTATGGAAACACCATATATTTT	CASSSWGGDYGNTIYF	TRBV7-9	NA	NA	TRBJ1-3
TGTGCCAGCGACCCCGGGACGGAAGAGACCCAGTACTTC	CASDPGTEETQYF	TRBV2	NA	many	TRBJ2-5
TGTGCCAGCAGTTACCGGGACATAGGAAACACCATATATTTT	CASSYRDIGNTIYF	TRBV2	NA	many	TRBJ1-3
TGTGCCAGCTCACAAGGACTCGGACGTGAAAAACTGTTTTTT	CASSQGLGREKLFF	TRBV18	NA	NA	TRBJ1-4
TGTGCCACCAGCAGAGGGACCCCGAACTCTGGAAACACCATATATTTT	CATSRGTPNSGNTIYF	TRBV15	NA	NA	TRBJ1-3
TGCGCCAGCAGCTTGGTGACTAGGGCCTACGAGCAGTACTTC	CASSLVTRAYEQYF	TRBV5-1	NA	NA	TRBJ2-7
TGCGCCAGCAGCTTGCTTTCAGGGCAGAGCTATGGCTACACCTTC	CASSLLSGQSYGYTF	TRBV5-1	NA	NA	TRBJ1-2
TGCGCCAGCAGTTACCGGACGGGTACCGAGCAGTACTTC	CASSYRTGTEQYF	TRBV2	NA	NA	TRBJ2-7
TGTGCCAGCAGCTTAAGGAACGGGGAGCTGTTTTTT	CASSLRNGELFF	TRBV7-3	NA	NA	TRBJ2-2
TGCAGCTTAGCGGATCAGGCTGAAAAACTGTTTTTT	CSLADQAEKLFF	TRBV29-1	NA	NA	TRBJ1-4
TGTGCCACCCCTCCTAGGACAGGGGTGGGTCAGCCCCAGCATTTT	CATPPRTGVGQPQHF	TRBV24-1	TRBD1	NA	TRBJ1-5
TGTGCCAGCAGTCCTCGGACGGAGACACGAAAACTGTTTTTT	CASSPRTETRKLFF	TRBV2	NA	NA	TRBJ1-4
TGTGCCAGCAGTTTAACGGTCGGCTACACCTTC	CASSLTVGYTF	TRBV12-3/TRBV12-4	NA	many	TRBJ1-2
TGCAGTGCTAGATTCCCTCAGGAGGGTGGCTACACCTTC	CSARFPQEGGYTF	TRBV20-1	NA	few	TRBJ1-2
TGCAGCGTTGTGCAAATGGGCACAACCTACGAGCAGTACTTC	CSVVQMGTTYEQYF	TRBV29-1	NA	few	TRBJ2-7
TGTGCCAGCAGCTTTGGTGGCAATCAGCCCCAGCATTTT	CASSFGGNQPQHF	TRBV7-9	NA	many	TRBJ1-5
TGCAGTGCTAGGACCCAGCGGGAGGGGGAGACCCAGTACTTC	CSARTQREGETQYF	TRBV20-1	TRBD2	NA	TRBJ2-5
TGTGCCAGCAGCTTCGGACAGGGAAGTTCGGCCTATGGCTACACCTTC	CASSFGQGSSAYGYTF	TRBV7-9	TRBD1	NA	TRBJ1-2
TGTGCCATCAGTGAAGGGCAGGGAGGACCCAGCGATCAGCCCCAGCATTTT	CAISEGQGGPSDQPQHF	TRBV10-3	NA	once	TRBJ1-5